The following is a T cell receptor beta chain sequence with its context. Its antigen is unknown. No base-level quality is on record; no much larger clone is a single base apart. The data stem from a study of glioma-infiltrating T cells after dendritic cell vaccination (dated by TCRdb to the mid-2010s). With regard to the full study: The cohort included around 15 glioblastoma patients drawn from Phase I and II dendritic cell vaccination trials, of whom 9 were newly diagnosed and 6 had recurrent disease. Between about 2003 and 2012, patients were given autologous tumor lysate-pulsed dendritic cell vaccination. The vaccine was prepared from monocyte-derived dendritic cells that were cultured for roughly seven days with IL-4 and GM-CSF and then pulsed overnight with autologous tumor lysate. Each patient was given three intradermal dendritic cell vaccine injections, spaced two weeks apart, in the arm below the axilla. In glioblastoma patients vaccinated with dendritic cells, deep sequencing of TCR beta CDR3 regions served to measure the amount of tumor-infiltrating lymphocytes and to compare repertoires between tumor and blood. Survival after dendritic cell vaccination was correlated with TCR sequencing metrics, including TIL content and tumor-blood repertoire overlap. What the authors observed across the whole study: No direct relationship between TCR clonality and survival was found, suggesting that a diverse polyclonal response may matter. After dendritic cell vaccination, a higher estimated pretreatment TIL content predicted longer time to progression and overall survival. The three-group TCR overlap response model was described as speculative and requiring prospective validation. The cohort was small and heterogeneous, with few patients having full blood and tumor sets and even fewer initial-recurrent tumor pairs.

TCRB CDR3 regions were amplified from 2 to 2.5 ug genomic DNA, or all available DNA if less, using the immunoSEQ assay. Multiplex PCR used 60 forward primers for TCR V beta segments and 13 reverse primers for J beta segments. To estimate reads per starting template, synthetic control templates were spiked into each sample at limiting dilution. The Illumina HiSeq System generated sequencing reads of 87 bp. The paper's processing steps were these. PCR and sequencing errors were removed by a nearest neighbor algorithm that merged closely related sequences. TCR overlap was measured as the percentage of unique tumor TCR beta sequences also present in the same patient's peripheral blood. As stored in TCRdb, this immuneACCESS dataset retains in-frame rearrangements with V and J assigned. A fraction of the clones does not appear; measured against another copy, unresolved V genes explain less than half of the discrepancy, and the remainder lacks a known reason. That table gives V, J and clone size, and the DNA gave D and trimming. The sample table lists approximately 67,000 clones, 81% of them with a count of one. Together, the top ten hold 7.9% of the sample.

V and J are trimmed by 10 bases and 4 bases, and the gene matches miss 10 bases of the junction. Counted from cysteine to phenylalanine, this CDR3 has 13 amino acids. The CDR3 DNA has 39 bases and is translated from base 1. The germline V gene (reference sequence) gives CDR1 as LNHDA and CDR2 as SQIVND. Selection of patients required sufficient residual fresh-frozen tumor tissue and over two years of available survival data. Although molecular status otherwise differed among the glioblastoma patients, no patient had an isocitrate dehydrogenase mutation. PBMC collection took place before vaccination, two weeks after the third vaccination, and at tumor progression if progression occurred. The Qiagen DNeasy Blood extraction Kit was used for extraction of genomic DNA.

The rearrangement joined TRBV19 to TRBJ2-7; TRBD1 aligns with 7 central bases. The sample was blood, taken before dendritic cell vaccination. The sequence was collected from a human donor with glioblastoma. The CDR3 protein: CATQTGPTYEQYF. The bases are TGTGCCACACAGACAGGGCCGACGTACGAGCAGTACTTC.